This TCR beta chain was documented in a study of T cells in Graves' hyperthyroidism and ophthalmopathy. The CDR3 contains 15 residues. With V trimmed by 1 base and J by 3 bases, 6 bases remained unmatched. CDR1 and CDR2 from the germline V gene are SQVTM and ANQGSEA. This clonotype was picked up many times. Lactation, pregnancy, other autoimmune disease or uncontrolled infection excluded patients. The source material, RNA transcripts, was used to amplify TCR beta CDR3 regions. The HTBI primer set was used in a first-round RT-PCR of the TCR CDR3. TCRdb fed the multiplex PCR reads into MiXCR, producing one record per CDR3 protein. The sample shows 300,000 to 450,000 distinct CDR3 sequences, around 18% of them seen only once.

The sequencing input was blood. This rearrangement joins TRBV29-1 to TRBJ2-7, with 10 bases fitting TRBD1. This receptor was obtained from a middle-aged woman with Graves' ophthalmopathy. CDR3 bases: TGCAGCGTTGAAGGGCTTTGGACAGGGGGCTACGAGCAGTACTTC. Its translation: CSVEGLWTGGYEQYF.